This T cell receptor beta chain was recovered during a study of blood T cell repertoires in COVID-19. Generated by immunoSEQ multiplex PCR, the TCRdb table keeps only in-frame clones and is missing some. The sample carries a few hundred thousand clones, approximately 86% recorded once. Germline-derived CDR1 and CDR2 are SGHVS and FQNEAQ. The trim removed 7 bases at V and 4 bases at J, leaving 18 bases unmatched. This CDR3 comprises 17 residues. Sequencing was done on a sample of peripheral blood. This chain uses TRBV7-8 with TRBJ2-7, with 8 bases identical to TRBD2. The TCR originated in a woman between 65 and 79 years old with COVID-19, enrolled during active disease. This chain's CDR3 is CASTALVSGDVPYEQYF. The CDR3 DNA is TGTGCCAGCACCGCTTTAGTTAGCGGGGATGTTCCTTACGAGCAGTACTTC.